This paragraph reports one T cell receptor beta chain. The sample is drawn from a study of blood T cell repertoires in COVID-19. Study as a whole: Donors in the United States, Italy and Spain gave samples during acute or convalescent COVID-19. Sources were T cells, B-cell-depleted T cells, or PBMCs; the material itself was cDNA or gDNA.

This CDR3 has 16 residues. The germline gives CDR1 MDHEN, CDR2 SYDVKM. V was cut by 4 bases and J by 1 base, with 17 bases left in between. Only in-frame clones appear in the TCRdb table, and some are missing; sequencing was by immunoSEQ multiplex PCR. The sample lists approximately 280,000 clones; around 89% were seen once. Sequencing was done on a sample of peripheral blood. The TCR originated in a woman aged 60 to 75 with acute or convalescent COVID-19. This chain connects TRBV28 to TRBJ2-7; TRBD1 is a possible D gene (7 bases). Here the CDR3 DNA reads TGTGCCAGCAGTTGGGGACCGGCAGGGGGGTCCTACGAGCAGTACTTC. Protein: CASSWGPAGGSYEQYF.